This is a list of T cell receptor beta chains from one sample in a study of blood T cell repertoires in COVID-19. TCRdb keeps only in-frame clones here, not all; method: immunoSEQ multiplex PCR. The data hold 200,000 to 250,000 clones, with around four fifths observed a single time. Sample: peripheral blood. Source of these receptors: an older woman with active or convalescent COVID-19. Both conserved end residues are part of each CDR3. The D gene is left open where the match is weak. Expanded clones are given a class, and other clones once, few, many or no size at all.

TRBV6-2/TRBV6-3,-,TRBJ1-6,once,CASSTDSGSPLHF,TGTGCCAGCAGCACGGACAGCGGTTCACCCCTCCACTTT
TRBV28,TRBD2,TRBJ2-3,-,CASSAPGLAGRADTQYF,TGTGCCAGCAGTGCTCCGGGACTAGCGGGACGCGCAGATACGCAGTATTTT
TRBV6-6,-,TRBJ2-3,-,CASTTTRDSSTDTQYF,TGTGCCAGCACCACGACCCGGGACTCGTCCACAGATACGCAGTATTTT
TRBV6-2/TRBV6-3,TRBD1,TRBJ1-1,once,CASSYPDREWTEAFF,TGTGCCAGCAGTTACCCGGACAGGGAGTGGACTGAAGCTTTCTTT
TRBV7-2,-,TRBJ2-3,-,CASSQGLATDTQYF,TGTGCCAGCAGCCAGGGGCTAGCCACAGATACGCAGTATTTT
TRBV27,TRBD1,TRBJ2-7,-,CASSLMGQGYEQYF,TGTGCCAGCAGTTTAATGGGACAGGGCTACGAGCAGTACTTC
TRBV11-2,-,TRBJ2-2,-,CASSFGGWTGELFF,TGTGCCAGCAGCTTTGGGGGCTGGACCGGGGAGCTGTTTTTT
TRBV30,-,TRBJ1-4,-,CAWSPTVATNEKLFF,TGTGCCTGGAGCCCCACAGTTGCAACTAATGAAAAACTGTTTTTT
TRBV7-6,TRBD2,TRBJ2-3,-,CASSSSSRSGRGGTQYF,TGTGCCAGCAGCTCGAGCTCGAGGAGCGGGAGGGGGGGTACGCAGTATTTT
TRBV5-1,-,TRBJ1-2,-,CASSLAGGNYGYTF,TGCGCCAGCAGCTTGGCTGGGGGGAACTATGGCTACACCTTC
TRBV9,-,TRBJ1-1,few,CASSAGDGRNTEAFF,TGTGCCAGCAGCGCGGGGGATGGGAGGAACACTGAAGCTTTCTTT
TRBV18,-,TRBJ1-5,-,CASSPIPRGNQPQHF,TGTGCCAGCTCACCAATCCCCAGAGGTAATCAGCCCCAGCATTTT
TRBV5-1,-,TRBJ2-5,-,CASSQEVGRETQYF,TGCGCCAGCAGCCAAGAGGTGGGGCGGGAGACCCAGTACTTC
TRBV11-3,TRBD1,TRBJ1-1,-,CASSLEDRGPNTEAFF,TGTGCCAGCAGCTTAGAAGACAGGGGGCCAAACACTGAAGCTTTCTTT
TRBV12-3/TRBV12-4,-,TRBJ2-2,-,CASSSDMSGELFF,TGTGCCAGCAGTTCGGACATGTCCGGGGAGCTGTTTTTT
TRBV14,TRBD2,TRBJ2-1,-,CASSQLPGLAGDGSYNEQFF,TGTGCCAGCAGCCAGCTCCCGGGACTAGCGGGAGATGGCTCCTACAATGAGCAGTTCTTC
TRBV3-1/TRBV3-2,-,TRBJ1-1,-,CASSQEEKLNTEAFF,TGTGCCAGCAGCCAAGAAGAGAAATTGAACACTGAAGCTTTCTTT
TRBV2,TRBD1,TRBJ2-2,few,CASTRQGTNTGELFF,TGTGCCAGCACCCGACAGGGGACGAACACCGGGGAGCTGTTTTTT
TRBV9,-,TRBJ2-1,-,CASSVALGPIGDEQFF,TGTGCCAGCAGCGTAGCGCTAGGCCCCATTGGTGATGAGCAGTTCTTC
TRBV5-1,TRBD1,TRBJ2-1,-,CASSRRQGAPYNEQFF,TGCGCCAGCAGCAGACGACAGGGGGCGCCTTACAATGAGCAGTTCTTC
TRBV29-1,TRBD2,TRBJ2-1,-,CSVVAGGRDNEQFF,TGCAGCGTTGTAGCGGGGGGGAGAGACAATGAGCAGTTCTTC
TRBV2,TRBD1,TRBJ1-4,-,CASSEEGASEKLFF,TGTGCCAGCAGTGAGGAGGGGGCCAGTGAAAAACTGTTTTTT
TRBV2,-,TRBJ2-3,-,CASSLRPSTDTQYF,TGTGCCAGCAGTCTGAGGCCTAGCACAGATACGCAGTATTTT
TRBV7-2,-,TRBJ2-5,-,CASSLTAGKLETQYF,TGTGCCAGCAGCTTAACCGCGGGGAAGCTCGAGACCCAGTACTTC
TRBV19,-,TRBJ1-4,once,CATRRHEGGEKLFF,TGTGCCACCAGACGACATGAGGGCGGTGAAAAACTGTTTTTT
TRBV28,TRBD1,TRBJ1-1,-,CASGGQGVSNTEAFF,TGTGCCAGCGGCGGACAGGGGGTGTCGAACACTGAAGCTTTCTTT
TRBV19,TRBD1,TRBJ1-2,-,CASSRGQGIYGYTF,TGTGCCAGTAGTCGGGGACAGGGGATCTATGGCTACACCTTC
TRBV11-3,TRBD2,TRBJ2-2,-,CASSRHSGGAPTGELFF,TGTGCCAGCAGCCGCCATAGCGGGGGGGCGCCTACCGGGGAGCTGTTTTTT
TRBV27,TRBD2,TRBJ2-7,-,CASSSSGGGSLGEQYF,TGTGCCAGCAGTTCTAGCGGGGGAGGGTCCTTGGGGGAGCAGTACTTC
TRBV18,-,TRBJ1-1,once,CASSAVGDTEAFF,TGTGCCAGCTCAGCAGTAGGGGACACTGAAGCTTTCTTT
TRBV6-6,-,TRBJ1-3,-,CASSYSFSSGNTIYF,TGTGCCAGCAGTTACTCGTTTAGCTCTGGAAACACCATATATTTT
TRBV19,-,TRBJ1-1,-,CASSIDRGVRAFF,TGTGCCAGTAGTATAGACAGGGGCGTTCGGGCTTTCTTT
TRBV27,TRBD1,TRBJ1-2,-,CASSPQGQAGGYTF,TGTGCCAGCAGTCCGCAGGGACAGGCAGGGGGCTACACCTTC
TRBV5-5,TRBD1,TRBJ1-2,-,CASSPWDRVYYGYTF,TGTGCCAGCAGCCCGTGGGACAGGGTTTACTATGGCTACACCTTC
TRBV7-2,-,TRBJ2-1,few,CASSLGGSSNEQFF,TGTGCCAGCAGCTTAGGAGGGTCATCCAATGAGCAGTTCTTC
TRBV9,TRBD2,TRBJ2-1,-,CASSPRTSGYNEQFF,TGTGCCAGCAGCCCCCGGACTAGCGGATACAATGAGCAGTTCTTC
TRBV29-1,TRBD2,TRBJ2-1,-,CSVEAGEGYNEQFF,TGCAGCGTTGAAGCCGGGGAGGGCTACAATGAGCAGTTCTTC
TRBV5-4,-,TRBJ2-3,-,CASSLVGATDTQYF,TGTGCCAGCAGCTTGGTGGGGGCCACAGATACGCAGTATTTT
TRBV2,TRBD1,TRBJ1-4,-,CASRLGDRGFQLFF,TGTGCCAGCAGGCTCGGGGACAGGGGGTTTCAACTGTTTTTT
TRBV7-9,TRBD2,TRBJ2-3,-,CASSLHGGSVTDTQYF,TGTGCCAGCAGTCTGCATGGCGGGAGTGTGACAGATACGCAGTATTTT
TRBV4-1,-,TRBJ2-7,-,CASSILQGGYEQYF,TGCGCCAGCAGCATCCTACAGGGAGGGTACGAGCAGTACTTC
TRBV3-1/TRBV3-2,TRBD2,TRBJ2-3,once,CASSHWTSGTDTQYF,TGTGCCAGCAGCCATTGGACTAGCGGCACAGATACGCAGTATTTT
TRBV9,-,TRBJ1-1,-,CASSLEPRLSTEAFF,TGTGCCAGCAGCCTAGAACCCCGTCTAAGTACTGAAGCTTTCTTT